Listed below are T cell receptor beta chains from one sample, sequenced in a study of blood T cell repertoires in COVID-19. Using immunoSEQ multiplex PCR, the repertoire was profiled, and TCRdb retains in-frame clones only, with some absent. The data contain under 400,000 clones, 88% of them singletons. Sequenced sample: peripheral blood. These receptors all stem from a woman in her 30s with COVID-19, enrolled during active disease. Both conserved end residues are part of each CDR3. A D gene is named only where the DNA matches it firmly. Not all rows give a size; the values are once, few, many and, for expanded clones, a class.

TRBV5-4	15	few	TRBJ1-2	-	CASSPKQGSNYGYTF	TGTGCCAGCAGCCCCAAACAGGGAAGTAACTATGGCTACACCTTC
TRBV28	12	-	TRBJ1-2	-	CASGGNGYGYTF	TGTGCCAGCGGGGGGAATGGGTATGGCTACACCTTC
TRBV11-3	13	-	TRBJ1-4	-	CASSLDVEGILFF	TGTGCCAGCAGCTTAGATGTGGAGGGAATATTGTTTTTT
TRBV2	14	-	TRBJ2-5	TRBD2	CASSWSGGAETQYF	TGTGCCAGCAGTTGGTCGGGGGGGGCTGAGACCCAGTACTTC
TRBV24-1	16	once	TRBJ2-1	TRBD2	CATSDHSGGAYNEQFF	TGTGCCACCAGTGACCATAGCGGGGGGGCTTACAATGAGCAGTTCTTC
TRBV6-5	15	-	TRBJ1-6	TRBD1	CASSLDRAKNSPLHF	TGTGCCAGCAGTTTGGACAGGGCGAAAAATTCACCCCTCCACTTT
TRBV4-3	15	-	TRBJ1-6	-	CASSQEQNLNSPLHF	TGCGCCAGCAGCCAAGAGCAGAACCTTAATTCACCCCTCCACTTT
TRBV29-1	12	-	TRBJ1-2	-	CSVVAGNYGYTF	TGCAGCGTTGTAGCGGGTAACTATGGCTACACCTTC
TRBV6-2/TRBV6-3	14	-	TRBJ2-1	-	CASSRQGGRNEQFF	TGTGCCAGCAGTCGCCAGGGGGGCAGGAATGAGCAGTTCTTC
TRBV25-1	14	-	TRBJ1-4	-	CASCTGNYGEKLFF	TGTGCCAGCTGTACAGGGAATTATGGTGAAAAACTGTTTTTT
TRBV7-9	19	once	TRBJ2-5	-	CASSSPESTAGKYQETQYF	TGTGCCAGCAGCTCACCTGAATCGACGGCCGGGAAATACCAAGAGACCCAGTACTTC
TRBV9	15	-	TRBJ1-3	-	CASSVAPGAGNTIYF	TGTGCCAGCAGCGTAGCTCCAGGGGCTGGAAACACCATATATTTT
TRBV5-5	16	-	TRBJ1-2	TRBD1	CASSLGRGPSNYGYTF	TGTGCCAGCAGCTTGGGGAGGGGGCCCAGTAACTATGGCTACACCTTC
TRBV2	16	once	TRBJ2-3	-	CASTFVTPHRTDTQYF	TGTGCCAGCACCTTCGTGACTCCGCATAGAACAGATACGCAGTATTTT
TRBV2	13	once	TRBJ2-7	-	CASSEYPGVEQYF	TGTGCCAGCAGTGAGTATCCAGGGGTCGAGCAGTACTTC
TRBV7-2	15	once	TRBJ1-5	TRBD1	CASSVTGASNQPQHF	TGTGCCAGCAGCGTCACAGGGGCTAGCAATCAGCCCCAGCATTTT
TRBV5-4	12	once	TRBJ2-1	-	CASSLNNNEQFF	TGTGCCAGCAGCTTGAACAACAATGAGCAGTTCTTC
TRBV6-2/TRBV6-3	17	-	TRBJ1-6	-	CASSFAIAGEYNSPLHF	TGTGCCAGCAGTTTCGCCATTGCAGGGGAGTATAATTCACCCCTCCACTTT
TRBV7-9	17	-	TRBJ2-7	-	CASSLAEGSRASYEQYF	TGTGCCAGCAGCTTAGCGGAGGGCAGCAGGGCCAGCTACGAGCAGTACTTC
TRBV2	14	-	TRBJ1-1	TRBD1	CASPGGTQYTEAFF	TGTGCCAGCCCAGGGGGGACACAATACACTGAAGCTTTCTTT
TRBV2	15	-	TRBJ1-6	-	CASSEWQGINSPLHF	TGTGCCAGCAGTGAATGGCAGGGAATTAATTCACCCCTCCACTTT
TRBV9	17	-	TRBJ1-5	TRBD1	CASSVTGDNYQTQPQHF	TGTGCCAGCAGCGTTACAGGGGATAATTATCAGACTCAGCCCCAGCATTTT
TRBV5-1	14	-	TRBJ2-7	TRBD1	CASSYTGQSYEQYF	TGCGCCAGCAGCTACACGGGACAGTCCTACGAGCAGTACTTC
TRBV29-1	15	-	TRBJ2-3	TRBD2	CSVGGLAAGTDTQYF	TGCAGCGTTGGAGGACTAGCGGCCGGCACAGATACGCAGTATTTT
TRBV20-1	10	-	TRBJ2-5	-	CSARLAHEYF	TGCAGTGCTAGACTAGCTCATGAGTACTTC
TRBV6-5	14	-	TRBJ1-2	-	CASSSTQGRYGYTF	TGTGCCAGCAGCTCGACGCAGGGGCGCTATGGCTACACCTTC
TRBV3-1/TRBV3-2	14	-	TRBJ1-1	-	CASSPRGAGTEAFF	TGTGCCAGCAGCCCGAGGGGAGCGGGCACTGAAGCTTTCTTT
TRBV6-7	18	-	TRBJ2-2	-	CASSYVVRPQENTGELFF	TGTGCCAGCAGTTACGTCGTTCGGCCTCAGGAGAACACCGGGGAGCTGTTTTTT
TRBV9	16	-	TRBJ2-1	TRBD2	CASSVEYAGVYNEQFF	TGTGCCAGCAGCGTAGAGTACGCGGGGGTTTACAATGAGCAGTTCTTC
TRBV4-2	15	-	TRBJ1-1	TRBD1	CASSQTGLKDTEAFF	TGTGCCAGCAGCCAGACAGGGCTTAAGGACACTGAAGCTTTCTTT
TRBV6-5	11	-	TRBJ2-3	-	CATRYTDTQYF	TGTGCCACCAGGTACACAGATACGCAGTATTTT
TRBV5-3	13	-	TRBJ1-2	-	CARSRTGNYGYTF	TGTGCCAGAAGCCGTACAGGGAACTATGGCTACACCTTC
TRBV19	13	-	TRBJ2-7	-	CASSAAFTYEQYF	TGTGCCAGTAGTGCCGCCTTCACATACGAGCAGTACTTC
TRBV7-9	12	-	TRBJ1-1	-	CASNQGHTEAFF	TGTGCCAGCAATCAGGGTCACACTGAAGCTTTCTTT
TRBV7-9	15	-	TRBJ2-3	TRBD2	CASSLTAGGTDTQYF	TGTGCCAGCAGCTTAACAGCGGGGGGCACAGATACGCAGTATTTT
TRBV19	15	-	TRBJ1-5	TRBD1	CASKEQGATNQPQHF	TGTGCCAGTAAGGAGCAGGGGGCTACAAATCAGCCCCAGCATTTT
TRBV19	17	once	TRBJ2-5	TRBD2	CASSPRTSGGNEETQYF	TGTGCCAGTAGTCCCCGGACTAGCGGGGGAAATGAGGAGACCCAGTACTTC
TRBV7-8	15	-	TRBJ2-3	-	CASSLEDPEVDTQYF	TGTGCCAGCAGCTTAGAAGACCCCGAGGTGGATACGCAGTATTTT
TRBV7-8	13	few	TRBJ1-1	-	CASSEQPNTEAFF	TGTGCCAGCAGCGAACAACCGAACACTGAAGCTTTCTTT
TRBV11-2	18	-	TRBJ2-7	TRBD2	CASSRSTSGGQSSYEQYF	TGTGCCAGCAGCCGTTCGACTAGCGGGGGCCAAAGCTCCTACGAGCAGTACTTC
TRBV7-9	13	-	TRBJ1-2	-	CASRRRGEGGYTF	TGTGCCAGCAGACGGCGCGGGGAAGGTGGCTACACCTTC
TRBV24-1	15	-	TRBJ1-2	TRBD1	CATSDVTGGSSFDTF	TGTGCCACCAGTGATGTGACAGGGGGCAGTAGTTTCGACACCTTC
TRBV28	17	-	TRBJ2-7	TRBD2	CASLPSATGLFSYEQYF	TGTGCCAGTCTCCCGTCCGCAACGGGACTATTCTCCTACGAGCAGTACTTC
TRBV23-1	15	-	TRBJ1-1	-	CASSQGHARDTEAFF	TGCGCCAGCAGTCAAGGACACGCAAGGGACACTGAAGCTTTCTTT
TRBV2	15	-	TRBJ1-3	TRBD1	CASSEDRGPGNTIYF	TGTGCCAGCAGTGAAGACAGGGGGCCTGGAAACACCATATATTTT